The clone carrying this T cell receptor beta chain was seen a handful of times. One entry per CDR3 protein results from TCRdb running MiXCR on the RT-PCR reads. The sample lists about 680,000 distinct CDR3 sequences, 14% seen once, with 3.6% in the top ten. The CDR3 is 14 amino acids. Trimming stripped 10 bases from V and 0 bases from J, with 15 bases between. CDR1 is MNHEY and CDR2 is SVGEGT in the germline V gene. The chain is built from TRBV6-2 or TRBV6-3 and TRBJ1-2; maybe TRBD1 (6 bases). The sequence was collected from a female donor in good health, serving as a healthy control. Sample: memory CD4+ T cells from blood. The CDR3 DNA follows: TGTGCCATCCAGCCGGGACACACTAACTATGGCTACACCTTC. Its protein product is CAIQPGHTNYGYTF.